This TCR beta chain was profiled in a study of cytomegalovirus exposure and HLA in healthy donors (dated by TCRdb to between 2016 and 2019). About the full investigation: An earlier analysis of approximately 640 of the donors reported 250 to 300 Gb of sequence data and 117 million unique TCR beta sequences from approximately 180 million T cells. In an earlier analysis of 587 of the donors, high-throughput TCR beta sequencing was used to judge whether each TCR beta V gene segment behaved as functional or pseudogenic. On average, roughly 250,000 unique TCR beta nucleotide sequences were sequenced per donor among some 420 genotyped donors of the cohort, with 15% to 20% of those sequences being non-productive. Both class I and class II loci were covered by HLA typing, at four-digit resolution. High-throughput TCR immunosequencing, statistical association of individual TCRs with disease status, and machine learning were combined to predict cytomegalovirus infection status. Several DR-DQ haplotypes were handled as single units for association and clustering because linkage in the cohort was strong. The number of donors typed differed by locus, with about 620-630 for A, B, C, DRB1 and DQB1, roughly 520 for DQA1, 606 for DPA1, and 472 for DPB1. The aim of the study was to test whether cataloging public T cell receptors could identify signatures of past pathogen exposure. An early release that covered more than 550 HLA-typed donors contained around 300 gigabases of sequencing data and about 84 million unique TCR sequences. All discovery cohort repertoires had been generated on a single sequencing platform. The study used immunosequencing to profile the T cell repertoires of several hundred subjects and linked those repertoires to cytomegalovirus serostatus. Rather than using new phenotypic data, the later analysis identified candidate immune exposures from TCR beta sequences and from how often those sequences occurred across donors. Among the roughly 400 genotyped donors, about 85% belonged to the genetic ancestry cluster associated with self-reported Caucasian donors. Besides the first cohort of approximately 670 subjects, a separate validation cohort made up of roughly 130 different subjects was used. A later genetic analysis used genome-wide SNP genotypes for about 60% of the 666 donors, treating that subset as a discovery cohort. To study patterns of TCR occurrence, a later analysis re-analyzed previously published TCR beta repertoires from 550 to 800 donors and added high-resolution HLA genotyping. Donor age, sex, ethnicity and CMV serostatus were collected together with the repertoire data. Broad study findings and their caveats: The presence/absence analyses assumed that sequencing depth was roughly uniform across donors, and that assumption may not be true. In an earlier analysis of 587 of the donors, most TCR beta V segments were observed in productive rearrangements about 87% or about 30% of the time, broadly matching IMGT annotations. In a later analysis, several top co-occurrence clusters were reported to appear linked to parvovirus B19, influenza, CMV and Epstein-Barr virus. Correlated functional status among segregating V segments might be attributable to linkage disequilibrium, but an unknown experimental factor could not be ruled out. Because the 87-base-pair reads could not distinguish some IMGT-functional V segments, including TRBV6-2 and TRBV6-3, those segments were excluded. A later genetic analysis reported fewer N-insertions in productive TCRs among donors in an Asian-associated ancestry cluster than the roughly 620-donor mean. A later analysis found that HLA-associated TCR beta chains were more clonally expanded and had lower generation probabilities than equally common non-associated chains. The only immune exposure information available for the cohort was CMV serostatus. When HLA alleles, especially DR and DQ, strongly co-occurred, attributing TCR associations to individual alleles was difficult. A later analysis found that most CMV-associated TCR beta chains appeared HLA-restricted, with HLA associations seemingly driven largely by CMV exposure. The study listed approximately 150 TCR beta chains as associated with cytomegalovirus. Cytomegalovirus status was reported to be diagnosed by the classifier with high specificity and sensitivity in both the original and validation cohorts. Some 16 rarely observed V segments, including chromosome 9 orphons, were excluded from the earlier analysis of some 590 of the donors because counts were too low. Across donors, most TCR sequences were observed very rarely, whereas some public TCRs were present in many individuals. A cluster of highly shared sequence variants was judged likely to represent a technical artifact of the sequencing pipeline. A few of the identified cytomegalovirus-associated TCR beta chains were confirmed in vitro to be specific for cytomegalovirus antigens. V-gene and J-gene trimming of TCR beta chains was associated with a missense DCLRE1C variant in a later genetic analysis, and the association was replicated in an independent cohort. Because HLA typing was missing for some donors at each locus, association tests included only the typed subset. According to the authors, the approach could potentially be generalized to other disease states and immunological phenotypes. A further reported finding was that TCR beta sequences accurately predicted the HLA-A and HLA-B alleles for most subjects in the first cohort. The cohort was sequenced for TCR beta chains only, and without alpha or paired-chain data the features that could be detected were limited. A later analysis associated 15,000 to 20,000 TCR beta sequences with specific HLA alleles at a false discovery rate of 0.05. A later analysis found that TCR association rates varied across HLA loci, with DRB1 alleles showing the most associated TCRs and HLA-C alleles the fewest.

The cohort was made up of approximately 670 healthy bone marrow donors. Cohort members were all nominally healthy when sampled, although unrecorded immune exposures were likely present. The donor tested CMV seropositive and was one of the 289 seropositive cohort members. A peripheral blood sample was provided by each donor, and peripheral blood mononuclear cells were used for TCR beta sequencing. Genomic DNA was extracted from the blood cell samples with the Qiagen DNeasy Blood Extraction Kit. The sample holds a few counts of this clone. No antigen is known for it. The sample holds no much larger clone one base away, and base qualities are not on file. Reading from cysteine to phenylalanine, the CDR3 counts 13 amino acids. Only the CDR3 part of the read is kept: 39 bases, read in frame from the first base. CDR1 SGHTS and CDR2 YDEGEE are derived from the germline V gene. V and J are truncated by 5 bases and 6 bases respectively, leaving an intervening sequence of 12 bases.

Library construction relied on the immunoSEQ multiplex PCR assay. For the multiplex PCR, a mixture combining 60 forward primers for TCR Vbeta segments and 13 reverse primers for TCR Jbeta segments was used. The CDR3 region of rearranged TCR beta genes was amplified from genomic DNA with a multiplex PCR assay. The amplified TCR beta libraries were sequenced on the Illumina HiSeq System as 87-base-pair reads. On the study's bioinformatics: In a later analysis, tens of millions of unique TCR beta chains were counted across the roughly 610 repertoires, and roughly 11 million of these chains were shared by at least two donors. Raw reads were error-corrected and collapsed into unique sequences with a nearest-neighbor algorithm that merged closely related sequences to remove PCR and sequencing errors. V, D and J gene segments were assigned by aligning CDR3 sequences to IMGT reference sequences. For a sequence to be retained, a match of at least six nucleotides was required to both a V gene segment and a J gene segment. A rearrangement was called productive if the CDR3 had no stop codons and remained in frame with V and J, and every other rearrangement was called non-productive. Following IMGT convention, CDR3 was defined as the stretch from the second conserved V-encoded cysteine to the conserved J-encoded phenylalanine. In an earlier analysis of just under 600 of the donors, sequences lacking an unambiguous match to a single V gene segment were excluded. In an earlier analysis of some 590 of the donors, a V segment was called functional when productive rearrangements were above 56.7%, and segregating when the standard deviation between donors exceeded 5%. To diagnose cytomegalovirus status from the catalog of TCR beta chain sequences, a statistical classification framework was built. V and J gene assignment, in a later analysis, came from comparing TCR nucleotide sequences with IMGT/GENE-DB human TR gene sequences. In a later analysis, CDR3 sequences and most-parsimonious VDJ recombination scenarios were assigned using the TCRdist pipeline. In a later analysis, each TCR beta chain was defined by its CDR3 amino acid sequence together with its V-gene family, and reads lacking a unique V-gene family were excluded. As a way to deal with suspected cross-contamination and a sequencing artifact, a later analysis dropped nearly 600 nucleotide sequences that were highly shared and had low generation probability. A later analysis calculated a clonal expansion index for each public chain from normalized within-repertoire ranks of inferred template counts. In a later analysis, generation probabilities were computed with a VDJ recombination model fitted to out-of-frame rearrangements, and the resulting probabilities were checked against IGoR. A later analysis scored TCR-TCR, TCR-HLA and TCR-CMV co-occurrence with hypergeometric tests, applying a repertoire-size bias correction to TCR pairs. To estimate false discovery rates, a later analysis permuted the HLA or CMV assignments 20 times. In a later analysis, co-occurring TCRs were grouped using DBSCAN, and TCRdist sequence similarity was added for clustering within HLA-allele-positive subsets. Repertoires with fewer than 30,000 or more than 120,000 public chains were left out of co-occurrence clustering, as were a few repertoires with anomalous nucleotide sharing. Entries here come from immuneACCESS through TCRdb and include only in-frame sequences with V and J called. Some clones fail to appear in such tables; in the studies checked, an unresolved V gene covers under half of the shortfall, and the cause of the remainder is unknown. That table is the source of V, J and clone size, and D and trimming were worked out from the DNA. Counted in this sample were tens of thousands of clones; about 65% of them appeared once. The ten top clones hold 20% to 25% of the sample.

The rearranged chain carries TRBV5-8 and TRBJ2-1, with a weak D call of TRBD1 (6 bases match). This sequence originates from a man between 45 and 60 years old in good health and CMV-seropositive. The sequenced sample consisted of PBMCs. Read as DNA, the sequence is TGTGCCAGCAGACCCCCAGGGGCCAATGAGCAGTTCTTC. Its amino acids are CASRPPGANEQFF.